The entry that follows covers one T cell receptor (beta chain) sequence. Its antigen is unidentified. Germline CDR1 and CDR2: SNHLY and FYNNEI. There are 15 residues in the CDR3. Trimming left V 6 bases short and J 2 bases short, with 15 bases between. This specimen belongs to a study of beta chain features in type 1 diabetes. For the study at large: Analysis included around 110,000,000 sorted cells drawn from all samples.

The study's findings and limits: Within each of all four CD4+ subsets, Type 1 diabetes patients had TCRB CDR3s that were moderately but significantly shorter. Patients showed naive, central memory and Treg TCRB repertoires that appeared more similar than those of healthy donors. When VDJ junctions were examined, type 1 diabetes patients showed fewer insertions and more deletions.

The single heparinised draw taken from each donor contained around 100 mL of blood on average. The whole isolated RNA underwent reverse transcription, so sequencing captured expressed TCRB transcripts. This table comes from immunoSEQ multiplex PCR, and its TCRdb copy is limited to in-frame clones, with some not included. Of about 650,000 clones listed, around 12% are singletons. Sequencing used naive CD4+ T cells from blood. This receptor was identified in a man aged 25 to 40 with type 1 diabetes. The rearrangement uses TRBV2 and TRBJ2-3, with D unresolved. The CDR3 nucleotides read TGTGCCAGCAGGTCTACTACGTACTACACAGATACGCAGTATTTT. It yields the protein CASRSTTYYTDTQYF.